This T cell receptor beta chain was identified in a study of blood T cell repertoires in COVID-19. Overall study: Acute and convalescent COVID-19 specimens originated in the United States, Italy and Spain. Sample material is recorded as cDNA or gDNA derived from T cells, B-cell-depleted T cells, or PBMCs.

Authors' analysis steps: The authors estimated nucleated cell counts from reference gene primer amplification. The data were produced by immunoSEQ multiplex PCR, yet TCRdb's version contains in-frame clones alone and is incomplete. V and J calls and clone size follow that table, whereas D and trimming were derived from the DNA. The data hold 130,000 to 150,000 clones, with roughly 76% observed a single time. The CDR3 contains 15 residues. The J gene is TRBJ2-7, the V gene TRBV21-1; TRBD1 was called by the table and not checked on the DNA. TRBV21-1 is recorded as a pseudogene. The TCR sequence derives from a man at least 80 years old with acute or convalescent COVID-19. Sequenced sample: peripheral blood. The DNA of the CDR3 is TGTGCCAGCAGCAGGGCGAACAGGGGGCAGGGGAAGCAGTACTTC. Amino acid sequence: CASSRANRGQGKQYF.